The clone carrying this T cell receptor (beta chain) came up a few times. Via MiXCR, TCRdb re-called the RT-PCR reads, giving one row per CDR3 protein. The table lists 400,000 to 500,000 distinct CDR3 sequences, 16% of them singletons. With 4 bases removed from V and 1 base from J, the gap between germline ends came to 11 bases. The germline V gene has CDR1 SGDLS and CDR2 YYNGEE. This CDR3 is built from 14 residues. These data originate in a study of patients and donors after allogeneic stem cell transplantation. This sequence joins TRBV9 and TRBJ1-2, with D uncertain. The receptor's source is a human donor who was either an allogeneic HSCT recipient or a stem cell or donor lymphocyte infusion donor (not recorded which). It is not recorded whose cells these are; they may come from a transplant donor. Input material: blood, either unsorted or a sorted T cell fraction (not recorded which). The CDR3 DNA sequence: TGTGCCAGCAGCCCCGGGCCCTTTAACTATGGCTACACCTTC. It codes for CASSPGPFNYGYTF.